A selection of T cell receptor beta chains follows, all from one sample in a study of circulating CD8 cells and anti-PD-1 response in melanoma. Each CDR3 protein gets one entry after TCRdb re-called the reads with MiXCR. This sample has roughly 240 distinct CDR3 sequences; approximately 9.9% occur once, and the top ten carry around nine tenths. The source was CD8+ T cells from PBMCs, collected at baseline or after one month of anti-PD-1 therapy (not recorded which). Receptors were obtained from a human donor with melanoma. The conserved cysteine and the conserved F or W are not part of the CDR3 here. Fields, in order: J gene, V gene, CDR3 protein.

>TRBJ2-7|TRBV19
ASSIDRLTPYEQY
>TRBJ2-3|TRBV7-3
ASSRWDREIPDTQY
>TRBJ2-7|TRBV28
AIQSFGEQRYEQY
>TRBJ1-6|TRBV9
ASSGDSPNSPLH
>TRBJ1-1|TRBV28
ASSFWNTEAF
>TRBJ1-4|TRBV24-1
ATSAAGKLF
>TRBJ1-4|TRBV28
ASSPPDSRNEKLF
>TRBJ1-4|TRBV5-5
ASSSRGGEDEKPF
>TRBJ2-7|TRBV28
TSSLTTSLGGAYEQY
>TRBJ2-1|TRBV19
GSRSPLYNEQF
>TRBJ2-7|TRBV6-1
ASSEGTGVDEQY
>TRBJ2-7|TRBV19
ASSLTGGGEQY
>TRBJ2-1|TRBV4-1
ASSHDLSGIPSYNEQF
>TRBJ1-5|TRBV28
ASSFWREGQPQH
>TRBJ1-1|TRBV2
ASSEERAEAF
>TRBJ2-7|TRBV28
ASSSGGPYEQY
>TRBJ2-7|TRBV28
ASRTTPGTIYEQY
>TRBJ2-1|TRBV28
ASSFGPINEQF
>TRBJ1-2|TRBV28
ASNPGYYGYT
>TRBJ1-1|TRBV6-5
ASSYGTGIPEAF
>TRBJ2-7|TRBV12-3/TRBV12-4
ASRAGDSYEQY
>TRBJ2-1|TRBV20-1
SARGGLAEQF
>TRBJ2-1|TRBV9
ASSAGDSLYNEQF
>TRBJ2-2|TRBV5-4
ASLPGQGANGELF
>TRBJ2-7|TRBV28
AIQLRDRTYEQY